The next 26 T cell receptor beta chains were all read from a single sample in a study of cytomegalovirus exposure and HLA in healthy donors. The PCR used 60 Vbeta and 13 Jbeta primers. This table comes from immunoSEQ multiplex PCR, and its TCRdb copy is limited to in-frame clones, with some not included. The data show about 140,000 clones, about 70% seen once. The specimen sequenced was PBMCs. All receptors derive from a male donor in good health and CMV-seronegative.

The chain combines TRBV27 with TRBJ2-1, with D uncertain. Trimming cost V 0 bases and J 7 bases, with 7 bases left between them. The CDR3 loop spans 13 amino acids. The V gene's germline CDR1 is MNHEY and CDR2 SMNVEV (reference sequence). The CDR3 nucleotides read TGTGCCAGCAGTTTATCGGCCGGGAATGAGCAGTTCTTC. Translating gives CASSLSAGNEQFF.

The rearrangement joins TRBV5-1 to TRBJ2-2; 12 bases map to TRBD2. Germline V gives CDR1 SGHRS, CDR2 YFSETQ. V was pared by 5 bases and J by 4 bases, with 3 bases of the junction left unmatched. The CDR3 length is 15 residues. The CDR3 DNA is TGCGCCAGCAGTTCGACTAGCGGGAGCACCGGGGAGCTGTTTTTT. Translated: CASSSTSGSTGELFF.

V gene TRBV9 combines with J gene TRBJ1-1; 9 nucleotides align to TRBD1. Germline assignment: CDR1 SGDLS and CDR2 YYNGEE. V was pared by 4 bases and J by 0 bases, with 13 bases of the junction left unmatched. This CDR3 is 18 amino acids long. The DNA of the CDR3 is TGTGCCAGCAGCTTGGGGACAGGGACGGGGGGCATGAACACTGAAGCTTTCTTT. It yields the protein CASSLGTGTGGMNTEAFF.

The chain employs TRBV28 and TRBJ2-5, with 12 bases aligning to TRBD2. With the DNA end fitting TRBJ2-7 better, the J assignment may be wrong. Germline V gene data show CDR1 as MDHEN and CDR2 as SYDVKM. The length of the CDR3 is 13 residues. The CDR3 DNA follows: TGTGCCAGCATACCTAGCGGGAGGGACGAGCAGTACTTC. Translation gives CASIPSGRDEQYF.

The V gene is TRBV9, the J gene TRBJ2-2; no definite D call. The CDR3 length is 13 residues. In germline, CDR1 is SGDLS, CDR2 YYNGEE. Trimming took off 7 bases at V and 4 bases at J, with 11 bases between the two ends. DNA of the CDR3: TGTGCCAGCGTATCGCTACTCACCGGGGAGCTGTTTTTT. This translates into CASVSLLTGELFF.

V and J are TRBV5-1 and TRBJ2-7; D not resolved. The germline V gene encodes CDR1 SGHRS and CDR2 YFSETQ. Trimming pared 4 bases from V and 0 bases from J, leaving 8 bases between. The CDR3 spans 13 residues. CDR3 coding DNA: TGCGCCAGCAGCATAGACACCTCCTACGAGCAGTACTTC. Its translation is CASSIDTSYEQYF.

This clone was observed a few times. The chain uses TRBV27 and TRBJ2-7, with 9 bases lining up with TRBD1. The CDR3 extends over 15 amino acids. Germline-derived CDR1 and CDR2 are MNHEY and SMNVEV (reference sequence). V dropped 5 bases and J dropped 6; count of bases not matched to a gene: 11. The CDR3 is CASSPTGQGNSEQYF. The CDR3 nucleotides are TGTGCCAGCAGTCCAACGGGACAGGGTAACTCCGAGCAGTACTTC.

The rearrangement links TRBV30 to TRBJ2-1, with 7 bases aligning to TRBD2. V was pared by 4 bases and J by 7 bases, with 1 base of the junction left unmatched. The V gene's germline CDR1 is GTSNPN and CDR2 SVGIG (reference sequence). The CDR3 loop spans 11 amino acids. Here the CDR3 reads CAWTGGNEQFF. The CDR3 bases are TGTGCCTGGACCGGGGGGAATGAGCAGTTCTTC.

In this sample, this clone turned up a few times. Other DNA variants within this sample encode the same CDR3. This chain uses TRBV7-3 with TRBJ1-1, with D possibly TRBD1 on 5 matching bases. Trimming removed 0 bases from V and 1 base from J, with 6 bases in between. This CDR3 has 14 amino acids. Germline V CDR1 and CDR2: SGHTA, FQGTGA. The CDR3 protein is CASSLTGGNTEAFF. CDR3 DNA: TGTGCCAGCAGCTTAACGGGGGGGAACACTGAAGCTTTCTTT.

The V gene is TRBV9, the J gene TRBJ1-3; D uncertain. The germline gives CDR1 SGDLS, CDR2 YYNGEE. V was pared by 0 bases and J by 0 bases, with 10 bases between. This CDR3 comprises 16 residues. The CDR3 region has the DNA TGTGCCAGCAGCGTAGATGGGCAAAGCTCTGGAAACACCATATATTTT. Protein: CASSVDGQSSGNTIYF.

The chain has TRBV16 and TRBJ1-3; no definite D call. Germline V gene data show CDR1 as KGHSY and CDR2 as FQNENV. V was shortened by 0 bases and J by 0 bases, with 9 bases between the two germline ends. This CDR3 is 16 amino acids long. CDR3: CASSQSTGLSGNTIYF. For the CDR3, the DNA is TGTGCCAGCAGCCAATCTACGGGTCTCTCTGGAAACACCATATATTTT. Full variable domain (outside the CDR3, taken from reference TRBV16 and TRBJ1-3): GEEVAQTPKHLVRGEGQKAKLYCAPIKGHSYVFWYQQVLKNEFKFLISFQNENVFDETGMPKERFSAKCLPNSPCSLEIQATKLEDSAVYFCASSQSTGLSGNTIYFGEGSWLTVV.

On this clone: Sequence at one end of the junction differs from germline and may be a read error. The CDR3 loop is CASSYSGQVPLF. The CDR3 nucleotides are TGTGCCAGCAGTTACTCTGGCCAGGTTCCACTTTTT. The genes are TRBV6-5 and TRBJ2-3; no clear D. The CDR3 length is 12 residues. CDR1 is MNHEY, CDR2 SVGAGI, per germline.

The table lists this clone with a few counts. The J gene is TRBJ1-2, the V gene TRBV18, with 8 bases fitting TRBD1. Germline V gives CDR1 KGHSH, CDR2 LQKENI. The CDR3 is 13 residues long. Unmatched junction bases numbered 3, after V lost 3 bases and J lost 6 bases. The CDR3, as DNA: TGTGCCAGCTCACCCGCAGGGGGCAATGGCTACACCTTC. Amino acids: CASSPAGGNGYTF.

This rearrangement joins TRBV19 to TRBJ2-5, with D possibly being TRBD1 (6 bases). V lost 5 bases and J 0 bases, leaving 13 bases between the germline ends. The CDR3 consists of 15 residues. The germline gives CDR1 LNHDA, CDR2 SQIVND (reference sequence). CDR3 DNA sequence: TGTGCCAGTAGTGGACTGAGGGGGTACCAAGAGACCCAGTACTTC. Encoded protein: CASSGLRGYQETQYF.

CDR3 loop: CSGAGENIQYF. CDR3 in DNA: TGCAGTGGGGCGGGTGAAAACATTCAGTACTTC. The gene calls are TRBV20-1 and TRBJ2-4, with TRBD2 as a possible D gene (5 bases). The CDR3 totals 11 residues. The V end was cut by 7 bases, the J end by 5 bases, with 9 bases between. Germline V gene data show CDR1 as DFQATT and CDR2 as SNEGSKA (reference sequence).

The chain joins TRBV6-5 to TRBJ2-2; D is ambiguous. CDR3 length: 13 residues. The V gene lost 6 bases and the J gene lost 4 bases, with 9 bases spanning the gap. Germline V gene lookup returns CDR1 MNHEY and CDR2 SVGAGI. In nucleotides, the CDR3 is TGTGCCAGCAGCGAGAACCCCACCGGGGAGCTGTTTTTT. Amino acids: CASSENPTGELFF.

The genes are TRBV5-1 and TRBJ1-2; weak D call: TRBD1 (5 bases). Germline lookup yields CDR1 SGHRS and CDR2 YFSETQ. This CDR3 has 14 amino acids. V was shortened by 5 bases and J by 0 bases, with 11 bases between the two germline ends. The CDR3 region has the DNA TGCGCCAGCAGTACAGGCTTAGCTAACTATGGCTACACCTTC. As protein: CASSTGLANYGYTF.

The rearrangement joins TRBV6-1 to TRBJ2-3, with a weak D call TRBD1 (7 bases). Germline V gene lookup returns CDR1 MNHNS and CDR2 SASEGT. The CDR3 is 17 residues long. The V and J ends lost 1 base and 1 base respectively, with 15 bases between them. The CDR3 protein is CASSEVPGGTGTDTQYF. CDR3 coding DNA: TGTGCCAGCAGTGAAGTGCCAGGGGGGACGGGCACAGATACGCAGTATTTT.

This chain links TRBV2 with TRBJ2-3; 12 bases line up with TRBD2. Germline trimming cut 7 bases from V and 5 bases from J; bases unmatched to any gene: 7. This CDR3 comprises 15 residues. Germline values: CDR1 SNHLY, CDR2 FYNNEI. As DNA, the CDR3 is TGTGCCAGCACACTTGGACTAGCGGGGAGAGATACGCAGTATTTT. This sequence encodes CASTLGLAGRDTQYF.

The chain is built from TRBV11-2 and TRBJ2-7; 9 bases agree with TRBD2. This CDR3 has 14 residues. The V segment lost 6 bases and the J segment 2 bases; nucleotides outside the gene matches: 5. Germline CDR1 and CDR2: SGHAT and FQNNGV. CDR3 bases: TGTGCCAGCAGTTCCCGCGGGAGGGCCTACGAGCAGTACTTC. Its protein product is CASSSRGRAYEQYF.

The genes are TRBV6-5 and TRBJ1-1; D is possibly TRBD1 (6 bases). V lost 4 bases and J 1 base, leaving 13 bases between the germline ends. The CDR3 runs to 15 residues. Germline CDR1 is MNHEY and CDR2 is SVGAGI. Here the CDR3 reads CASSLYRERNTEAFF. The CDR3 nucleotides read TGTGCCAGCAGTTTGTACAGGGAGCGGAACACTGAAGCTTTCTTT.

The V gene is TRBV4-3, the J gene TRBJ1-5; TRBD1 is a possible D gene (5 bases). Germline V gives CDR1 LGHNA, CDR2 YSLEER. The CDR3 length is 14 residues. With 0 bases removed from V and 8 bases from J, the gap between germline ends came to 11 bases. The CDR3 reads CASSQDQGRKPQHF. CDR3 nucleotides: TGCGCCAGCAGCCAAGACCAGGGTAGGAAGCCCCAGCATTTT.

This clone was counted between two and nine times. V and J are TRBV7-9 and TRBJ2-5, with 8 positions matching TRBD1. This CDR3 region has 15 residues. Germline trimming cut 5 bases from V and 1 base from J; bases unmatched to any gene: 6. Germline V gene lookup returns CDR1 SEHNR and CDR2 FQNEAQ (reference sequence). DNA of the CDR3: TGTGCCAGCAGCGACCGACAGGGGATCCAAGAGACCCAGTACTTC. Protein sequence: CASSDRQGIQETQYF. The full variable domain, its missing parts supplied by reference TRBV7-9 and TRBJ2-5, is DTGVSQNPRHKITKRGQNVTFRCDPISEHNRLYWYRQTLGQGPEFLTYFQNEAQLEKSRLLSDRFSAERPKGSFSTLEIQRTEQGDSAMYLCASSDRQGIQETQYFGPGTRLLVL.

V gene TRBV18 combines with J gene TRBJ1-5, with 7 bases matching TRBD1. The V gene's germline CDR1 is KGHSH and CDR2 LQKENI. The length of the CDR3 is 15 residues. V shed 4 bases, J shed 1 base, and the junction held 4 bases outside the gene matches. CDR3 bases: TGTGCCAGCTCACATGAAGGGGGCAGCAATCAGCCCCAGCATTTT. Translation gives CASSHEGGSNQPQHF.

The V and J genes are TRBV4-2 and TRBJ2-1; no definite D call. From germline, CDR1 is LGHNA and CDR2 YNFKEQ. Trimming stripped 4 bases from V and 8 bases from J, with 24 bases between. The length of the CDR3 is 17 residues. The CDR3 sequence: CASSPLDNLASAYEQFF. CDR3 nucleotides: TGTGCCAGCAGCCCTCTTGACAACCTCGCCTCAGCTTATGAGCAGTTCTTC.

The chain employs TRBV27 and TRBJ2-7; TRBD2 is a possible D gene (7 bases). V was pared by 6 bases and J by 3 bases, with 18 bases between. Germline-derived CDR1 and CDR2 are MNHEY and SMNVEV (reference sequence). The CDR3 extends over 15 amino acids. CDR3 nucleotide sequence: TGTGCCAGCAGCCCCCTTGGCGGGGGCAGCTACGAGCAGTACTTC. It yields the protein CASSPLGGGSYEQYF.